The entry below describes one T cell receptor beta chain. The CDR3 is made up of 14 amino acids. Germline lookup yields CDR1 MNHNY and CDR2 SVGAGI (reference sequence). V was clipped by 4 bases and J by 2 bases, with 12 bases between them. This sample was taken from a study of shared clonotypes between healthy human individuals. Clones were sequenced by immunoSEQ multiplex PCR, and TCRdb holds only the in-frame ones, with some missing. This sample has over 1.4 million clones, with roughly 96% found just once. The sample consisted of naive CD4+ T cells sorted from blood. Documented subset: CD45RA+ positively selected. The receptor was derived from a man aged 30 to 45 in good health. The chain combines TRBV6-6 with TRBJ2-7; D possibly uses TRBD1 or TRBD2 (6 bases each). The CDR3 nucleotides read TGTGCCAGCAGTTCTAACAGGGAGGCCTACGAGCAGTACTTC. Residues: CASSSNREAYEQYF.